This TCR beta chain was sequenced in a study of CD4 T cells in relation to SARS-CoV-2 and coronaviruses (dated by TCRdb to the early 2020s). Some background on the complete study: In the ViraFEST assay, PBMCs were cultured with antigen for approximately eleven days, after which TCR beta CDR3s were sequenced to identify clonal expansions specific to the antigen. The negative reference condition was either a culture with an HIV-1 Nef peptide pool or a culture with no peptide. Shared crossreactive spike epitopes were mapped to their HLA restriction using patient-derived lymphoblastoid cell lines. The study assessed, at the TCR clonotype level, memory CD4+ T cell crossreactivity between SARS-CoV-2 and common cold coronavirus spike proteins. The Adaptive Biotechnologies TCR-sequencing kit was used to sequence samples from a few pre-COVID donors and the naive versus memory experiments, while other data came from Illumina-based sequencing. For other donors in the study, expansion assays were sequenced with a different, Illumina-based TCR-beta assay. What the study reported, not specific to this receptor: Crossreactivity analysis centred on spike protein, so crossreactivity against other viral proteins was not assessed. In about 60% of donors, memory CD4+ clonotypes turned up that crossrecognized SARS-CoV-2 and at least one common cold coronavirus spike. No donor contributed both pre-pandemic and post-infection samples, which limited tracing the source of pre-existing responses. Small numbers of patients and of tested TCRs were a limitation of the study. Crossreactive clones showed significantly weaker SARS-CoV-2-driven expansion than monoreactive clones, consistent with antigenic imprinting.

Receptor amplification or capture employed the immunoSEQ multiplex PCR assay. The source study handled its data this way. During preprocessing, nonproductive sequences were removed, as were CDR3s that did not start with C, did not end with F or W, or were shorter than 7 amino acids. The MANAFEST web app identified antigen-specific clonotypes based on expansion compared with the reference and other culture wells. A clone counted as positive if significantly expanded in 2 of 3 replicate wells versus the reference culture at FDR below 0.05. To be called positive, a clone also had to show significant expansion compared with every other tandem well and an odds ratio greater than 5. CDR3 homology was quantified as pairwise Levenshtein distance, calculated with the stringdist R package after three terminal residues were trimmed from each end. The table was pulled from immuneACCESS by TCRdb, which kept in-frame rearrangements only. Such tables lose some clones; where checked, under half of the loss comes from unresolved V genes, and the rest has no known cause. V, J and clone size derive from that table, while D and trimming were established from the DNA sequence. Within this sample are tens of thousands of clones, with 75% to 85% of them counted one time only. The leading ten clones occupy just over 20% of the sample.

About this clone: It lacks a known antigen. Base qualities are not recorded, but no much larger clone differs from it by a single base.

CD4+ T cells from unexposed donors were collected before the COVID-19 pandemic (2011-2018). After roughly 11 days of culture, CD4+ T cells were isolated with the EasySep CD4+ T cell isolation kit. As cell numbers permitted, CD4+ T cells from unexposed donors were tested for reactivity to SARS-CoV-2 S and N and to four common cold coronavirus spike pools. Each well held 1.5 million to 2 million PBMCs cultured in IMDM containing roughly 5.1% human AB serum and about 9.4 IU/ml IL-2. Half of the culture medium was replaced with fresh IL-2-containing medium on days 3 and 7. Each peptide culture condition was generally run in triplicate replicate wells. Leukapheresis product for the unexposed donors was bought commercially. Ficoll-Paque PLUS gradient centrifugation was used to isolate PBMCs from leukapheresis product or whole blood. PBMCs were either used fresh in the expansion assay or cryopreserved at -140 degrees C. The QIAamp Micro DNA Kit was used to extract genomic DNA from the CD4+ T cells.

Relative to germline, V is missing 5 bases and J is missing 1 base, with 0 bases of the junction outside any gene match. As encoded in the germline V gene, CDR1 is SNHLY while CDR2 is FYNNEI. Inclusive of the bounding cysteine and phenylalanine, the CDR3 is 14 residues long. CDR3 DNA is the only sequence kept; it has 42 bases, read in frame from the first base. Sample: CD4+ T cells from PBMCs, cultured in vitro. The rearranged segments are TRBV2 and TRBJ2-3, with TRBD2 identical over 10 junction bases. This TCR derives from a human donor in good health. DNA sequence: TGTGCCAGCAGTCTAGCGGGGGGCACAGATACGCAGTATTTT. Translated, this gives CASSLAGGTDTQYF.